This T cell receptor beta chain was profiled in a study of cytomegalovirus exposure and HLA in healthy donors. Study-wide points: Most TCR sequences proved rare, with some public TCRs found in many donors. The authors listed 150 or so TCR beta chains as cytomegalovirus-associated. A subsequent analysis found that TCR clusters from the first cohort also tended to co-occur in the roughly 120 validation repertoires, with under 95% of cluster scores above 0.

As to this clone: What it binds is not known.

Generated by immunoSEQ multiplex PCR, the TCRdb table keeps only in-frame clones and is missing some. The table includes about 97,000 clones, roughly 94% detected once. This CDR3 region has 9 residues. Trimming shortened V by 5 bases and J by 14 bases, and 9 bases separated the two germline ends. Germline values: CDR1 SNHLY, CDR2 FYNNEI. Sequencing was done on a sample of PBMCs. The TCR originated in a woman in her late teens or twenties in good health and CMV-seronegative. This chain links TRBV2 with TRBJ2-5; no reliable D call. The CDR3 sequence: CASSPTLYF. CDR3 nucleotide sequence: TGTGCCAGCAGTCCTACGCTTTACTTC.